One and the same sample provided the 5 T cell receptor beta chains below, sequenced in a study of CD8+ T cells in alopecia areata. Investigators isolated RNA and reverse transcribed it into cDNA to act as the sequencing template. Sequencing used immunoSEQ multiplex PCR; TCRdb keeps in-frame clones, though not all of them. The sample records about 180,000 clones, roughly 60% being singletons. Source: CD4+ T cells sorted from blood, taken at week 0. These receptors were obtained from a human donor with alopecia areata.

The J gene is TRBJ2-7, the V gene TRBV7-2, with a weak D call TRBD1 (6 bases). V lost 0 bases and J 5 bases, leaving 8 bases between the germline ends. The CDR3 covers 13 residues. Looked up from germline, CDR1 is SGHTA and CDR2 is FQGNSA. The CDR3 nucleotides read TGTGCCAGCAGCTTAGCGCAGGGGAACGAGCAGTACTTC. Protein: CASSLAQGNEQYF.

This clone was counted between two and nine times. V and J are TRBV29-1 and TRBJ2-7, with 7 positions matching TRBD1. V shed 7 bases and J 6 bases; nucleotides not matched to a gene: 6. Germline values: CDR1 SQVTM, CDR2 ANQGSEA. This CDR3 contains 11 residues. CDR3 sequence (DNA): TGCAGCGCTCGACAGGGAGCCGAGCAGTACTTC. Its translation: CSARQGAEQYF.

This clone was detected only a few times. This chain links TRBV7-2 with TRBJ1-4, with D perhaps TRBD1 (5 bases). Germline V CDR1 and CDR2: SGHTA, FQGNSA. This CDR3 comprises 14 residues. Trimming stripped 6 bases from V and 6 bases from J, with 14 bases between. The CDR3 bases are TGTGCCAGCAGTCCTAGGAAGGGGTATGAAAAACTGTTTTTT. Translating gives CASSPRKGYEKLFF.

The DNA of the CDR3 is TGTGCCAGCAGCATACCTAGCGGGGGTGACGATGAGCAGTTCTTC. This codes for CASSIPSGGDDEQFF. The J gene is TRBJ2-1, the V gene TRBV7-9, with 10 bases matching TRBD2. This CDR3 spans 15 amino acids. V shed 5 bases and J 8 bases; nucleotides not matched to a gene: 9. Germline assignment: CDR1 SEHNR and CDR2 FQNEAQ (reference sequence). The complete variable domain, with remaining parts taken from reference TRBV7-9 and TRBJ2-1, reads DTGVSQNPRHKITKRGQNVTFRCDPISEHNRLYWYRQTLGQGPEFLTYFQNEAQLEKSRLLSDRFSAERPKGSFSTLEIQRTEQGDSAMYLCASSIPSGGDDEQFFGPGTRLTVL.

The J gene is TRBJ1-2, the V gene TRBV30; 9 bases line up with TRBD1. Germline CDR1 is GTSNPN and CDR2 is SVGIG (reference sequence). This CDR3 has 15 amino acids. The J segment lost 6 bases and the V segment lost 6 bases, leaving 14 bases of the junction unmatched. The DNA for the CDR3 is TGTGCCTGTACTATTACCGGGACAGGGAGTAATGGCTACACCTTC. It encodes CACTITGTGSNGYTF.